This T cell receptor (beta chain) emerged from a study of blood T cell repertoires in COVID-19. CDR3 length: 18 residues. V lost 5 bases and J lost 2; bases outside the gene matches: 11. From germline, CDR1 is SGHNT and CDR2 YENEEA. Data came from immunoSEQ multiplex PCR; TCRdb stores just in-frame clones and leaves some out. Among under 110,000 clones listed, 90% to 95% were seen once. The sequenced material came from peripheral blood. The TCR sequence derives from a man aged 45-65 years with acute or convalescent COVID-19. The chain links TRBV11-3 to TRBJ1-4, with 10 bases lining up with TRBD1. The CDR3 spells CASSRDRGIASTNEKLFF. Written as DNA, the CDR3 is TGTGCCAGCAGCCGGGACAGGGGAATAGCGTCGACTAATGAAAAACTGTTTTTT.